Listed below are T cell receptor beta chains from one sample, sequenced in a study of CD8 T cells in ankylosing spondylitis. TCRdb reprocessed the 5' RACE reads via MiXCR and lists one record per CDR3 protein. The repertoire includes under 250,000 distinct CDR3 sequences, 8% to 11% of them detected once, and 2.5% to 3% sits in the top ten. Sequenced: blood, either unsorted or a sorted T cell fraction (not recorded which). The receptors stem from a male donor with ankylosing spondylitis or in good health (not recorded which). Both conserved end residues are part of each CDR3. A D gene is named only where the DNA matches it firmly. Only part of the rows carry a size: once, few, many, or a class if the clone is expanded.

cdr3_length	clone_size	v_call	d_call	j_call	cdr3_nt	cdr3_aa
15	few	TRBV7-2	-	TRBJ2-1	TGTGCCAGCAGCTTAAGTGGGCAGGGGACCCATGAGCAGTTCTTC	CASSLSGQGTHEQFF
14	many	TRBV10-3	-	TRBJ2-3	TGTGCCATCAGTGAGTCGACAGCCACAGATACGCAGTATTTT	CAISESTATDTQYF
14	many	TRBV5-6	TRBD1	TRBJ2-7	TGTGCCAGCAGTCGGGACAGGGGACTTTACGAGCAGTACTTC	CASSRDRGLYEQYF
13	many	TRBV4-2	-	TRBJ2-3	TGTGCCAGCAGCCAAGCCTCGGGTGTAACGCAGTATTTT	CASSQASGVTQYF
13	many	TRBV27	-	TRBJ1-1	TGCGCCAGCAGCTTGACAGGGAACACTGAAGCTTTCTTT	CASSLTGNTEAFF
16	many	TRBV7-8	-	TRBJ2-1	TGTGCCACAATTATTACAGGGTATGGTTCGTACAATGAGCAGTTCTTC	CATIITGYGSYNEQFF
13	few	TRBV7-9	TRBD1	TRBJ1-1	TGTGCCAGCAGAGGGGGCCTGAACACTGAAGCTTTCTTT	CASRGGLNTEAFF
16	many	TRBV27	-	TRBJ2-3	TGTGCCAGCAGTTTATCGGGAAATTATGGAACAGATACGCAGTATTTT	CASSLSGNYGTDTQYF
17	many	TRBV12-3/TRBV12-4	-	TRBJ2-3	TGTGCCAGCAGTTCGTCCCGTGGTGCCAGGAGCACAGATACGCAGTATTTT	CASSSSRGARSTDTQYF
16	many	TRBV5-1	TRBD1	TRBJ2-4	TGCGCCAGCAGCTTGGGGGACAGGGGGGGCAAGGACATTCAGTACTTC	CASSLGDRGGKDIQYF
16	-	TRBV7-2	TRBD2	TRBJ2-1	TGTGCCAGCAGCAGAGAACTAGCGGGGGGATACAATGAGCAGTTCTTC	CASSRELAGGYNEQFF
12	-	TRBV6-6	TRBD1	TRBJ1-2	TGTGCCGGATGGACAGGGAACTATGGCTACACCTTC	CAGWTGNYGYTF
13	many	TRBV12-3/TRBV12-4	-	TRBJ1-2	TGTGCCAGCACCCTGGAGATTAACTATGGCTACACCTTC	CASTLEINYGYTF
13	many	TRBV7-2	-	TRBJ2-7	TGTGCCAGCAGCTCACGGACGGGCTACGAGCAGTACTTC	CASSSRTGYEQYF
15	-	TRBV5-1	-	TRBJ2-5	TGCGCCAGCAGCTTGCACCCCACGACGCGGGAGACCCAGTACTTC	CASSLHPTTRETQYF
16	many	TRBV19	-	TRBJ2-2	TGTGCCAGTAGACTCCCGAGGGAACCGAGCTCCGGGGAGCTGTTTTTT	CASRLPREPSSGELFF
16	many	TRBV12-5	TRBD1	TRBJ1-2	TGTGCTAGTGGTTTGGTCCCCGGGACAGGGCCGTATGGCTACACCTTC	CASGLVPGTGPYGYTF
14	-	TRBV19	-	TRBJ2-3	TGTGCCAGTAGTAGGCAGGGGATCACAGATACGCAGTATTTT	CASSRQGITDTQYF
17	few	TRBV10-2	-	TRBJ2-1	TGCGCCAGCAGTGAGTCAGGGGGGGGGCCAGGGAACAATGAGCAGTTCTTC	CASSESGGGPGNNEQFF
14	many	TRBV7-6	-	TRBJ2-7	TGTGCCAGCAGCTTAGAGGTGGATTCCTACGAGCAGTACTTC	CASSLEVDSYEQYF
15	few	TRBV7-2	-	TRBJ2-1	TGTGCCAGCAGCCCCTTTTGGGGGGGCGGCAATGAGCAGTTCTTC	CASSPFWGGGNEQFF
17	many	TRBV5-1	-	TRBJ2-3	TGCGCCAGCAGCCCCGCACGCGGTGGGGGGGCTACAGATACGCAGTATTTT	CASSPARGGGATDTQYF
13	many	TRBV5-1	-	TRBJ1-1	TGCGCCAGCAGCTTGGAGGAGGACACTGAAGCTTTCTTT	CASSLEEDTEAFF
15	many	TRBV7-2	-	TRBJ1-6	TGTGCCAGCAGCTTACGTGAAGGGAGTAATTCACCCCTCCACTTT	CASSLREGSNSPLHF
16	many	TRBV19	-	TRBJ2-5	TGTGCCAGTAGTTTGGGGGCTAGCGGACTGCAAGAGACCCAGTACTTC	CASSLGASGLQETQYF
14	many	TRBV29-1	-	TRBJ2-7	TGCAGCGTTGAACTTAGAGGGGGTCGGTACGAGCAGTACTTC	CSVELRGGRYEQYF
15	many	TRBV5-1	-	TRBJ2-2	TGCGCCAGCAGCTTGGCGGGAAGTGGGACCGGGGAGCTGTTTTTT	CASSLAGSGTGELFF
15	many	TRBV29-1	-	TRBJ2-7	TGCAGCGTTGAGGTAGGCGGGGGCCTATTTAAGGAGCAGTACTTC	CSVEVGGGLFKEQYF
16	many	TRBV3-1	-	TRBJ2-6	TGTGCCAGCAGCTTATTAGGGGGCTCTGGGGCCAACGTCCTGACTTTC	CASSLLGGSGANVLTF
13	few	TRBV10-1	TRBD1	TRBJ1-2	TGCGCCAGCAGTGAGGACAGGGGCTATGGCTACACCTTC	CASSEDRGYGYTF
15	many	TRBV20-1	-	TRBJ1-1	TGCAGTGCTAGAGAGGTGGGCAGGGGGAACACTGAAGCTTTCTTT	CSAREVGRGNTEAFF
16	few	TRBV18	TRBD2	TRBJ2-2	TGTGCCAGCTCACTAGCGGGAGGCGAAGTCGTCGGGGAGCTGTTTTTT	CASSLAGGEVVGELFF
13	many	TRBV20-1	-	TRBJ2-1	TGCAGTGCTACGGGGGGCCAAGCACATGAGCAGTTCTTC	CSATGGQAHEQFF
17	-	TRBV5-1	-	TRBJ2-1	TGCGCCAGCAGCTTCCCTCCCGGGCAGAGCTCCTACAATGAGCAGTTCTTC	CASSFPPGQSSYNEQFF
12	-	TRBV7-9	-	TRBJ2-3	TGTGCCAGCAGCTTATTGGATGGCGCGCAGTATTTT	CASSLLDGAQYF
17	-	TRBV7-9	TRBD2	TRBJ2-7	TGTGCCAGCAGCTCCCCGGGACTAGCGGGAGGGGGAAACGAGCAGTACTTC	CASSSPGLAGGGNEQYF
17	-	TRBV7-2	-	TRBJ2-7	TGTGTCAGCAGCTTAGCGCGGGGTAGCGGAATGTCCTACGAGCAGTACTTC	CVSSLARGSGMSYEQYF